This T cell receptor (beta chain) was found in a study of response to subunit inactivated influenza vaccine. Points from the study as a whole: New T cells are recruited in small numbers by each seasonal influenza vaccination, according to the authors' suggestion.

CDR1 and CDR2 from the germline V gene are SGHRS and YFSETQ. The CDR3 is 14 amino acids. The V gene lost 6 bases and the J gene lost 5 bases, with 17 bases spanning the gap. This clonotype was seen a handful of times. Its antigen is not known. TCRdb redid the calling of the RT-PCR reads with MiXCR, one entry per CDR3 protein. The data contain 500,000 to 600,000 distinct CDR3 sequences, over 9.5% of them singletons. The genes are TRBV5-1 and TRBJ1-1; D call uncertain. The specimen was PBMCs from blood, collected on the day of vaccination. The sequence came from a middle-aged man who received an inactivated influenza vaccine. CDR3 nucleotides: TGCGCCAGCACGCCACGCGGAGGGAATACTGAAGCTTTCTTT. This sequence encodes CASTPRGGNTEAFF.